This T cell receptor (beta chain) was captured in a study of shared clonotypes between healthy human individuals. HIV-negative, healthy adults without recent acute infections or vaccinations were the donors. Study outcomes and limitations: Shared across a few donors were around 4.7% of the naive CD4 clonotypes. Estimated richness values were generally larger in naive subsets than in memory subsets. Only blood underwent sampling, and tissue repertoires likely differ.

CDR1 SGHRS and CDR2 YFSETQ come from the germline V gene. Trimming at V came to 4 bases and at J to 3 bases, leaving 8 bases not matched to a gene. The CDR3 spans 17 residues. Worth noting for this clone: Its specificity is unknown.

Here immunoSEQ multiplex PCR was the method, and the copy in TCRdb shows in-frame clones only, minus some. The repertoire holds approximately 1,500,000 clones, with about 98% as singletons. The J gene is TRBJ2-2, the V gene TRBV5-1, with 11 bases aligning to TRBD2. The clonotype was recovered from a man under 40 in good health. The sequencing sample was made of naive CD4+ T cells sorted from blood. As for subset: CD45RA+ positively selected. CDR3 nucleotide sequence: TGCGCCAGCAGCCCCAGGACTAGCGGGCCTTACACCGGGGAGCTGTTTTTT. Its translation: CASSPRTSGPYTGELFF. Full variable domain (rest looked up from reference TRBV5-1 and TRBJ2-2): KAGVTQTPRYLIKTRGQQVTLSCSPISGHRSVSWYQQTPGQGLQFLFEYFSETQRNKGNFPGRFSGRQFSNSRSEMNVSTLELGDSALYLCASSPRTSGPYTGELFFGEGSRLTVL.